The entry below describes one T cell receptor (beta chain). Its antigen is as yet unknown. The method was immunoSEQ multiplex PCR; TCRdb's version includes in-frame clones alone and lacks a portion of them. Of some 140,000 clones listed, 89% are singletons. The data derive from a study of cytomegalovirus exposure and HLA in healthy donors. The wider study: The 90 to 150 validation repertoires used the same platform as the roughly 670 first-cohort repertoires, a later analysis reported. Regarding the study as a whole: The authors listed 164 TCR beta chains as cytomegalovirus-associated. Rare TCR sequences predominated, though certain public TCRs were found in many donors. It was confirmed in vitro that a few of the CMV-associated chains were specific for CMV antigens.

The receptor's source is a woman aged 18-30 years in good health and CMV-seropositive. The sequenced material came from PBMCs.

The CDR3, as DNA: TGTGCCAGCAGCGTAGTCTCTAACTATGGCTACACCTTC. Protein sequence: CASSVVSNYGYTF. V gene TRBV9 combines with J gene TRBJ1-2, with D hard to call. This CDR3 has 13 amino acids. The V and J ends lost 0 bases and 0 bases respectively, with 3 bases between them. Germline-derived CDR1 and CDR2 are SGDLS and YYNGEE.